Below are 13 T cell receptor beta chains sequenced from a single sample in a study of OX40 agonist ivuxolimab in advanced cancers. The assay was immunoSEQ multiplex PCR, and TCRdb's table has in-frame clones only and misses some. The sample shows tens of thousands of clones, 88% of them seen only once. The source was CD4+ or CD8+ T cells sorted from blood, collected in a trial of the OX40 agonist ivuxolimab. The receptors were sampled from an adult with an advanced solid tumor such as melanoma, head and neck, liver or kidney cancer.

The gene calls are TRBV28 and TRBJ1-5; D is undetermined. V was clipped by 1 base and J by 6 bases, with 10 bases between them. The germline gives CDR1 MDHEN, CDR2 SYDVKM. The CDR3 extends over 14 amino acids. The chain's CDR3 is CASSLFTSIQPQHF. The DNA of the CDR3 is TGTGCCAGCAGTTTATTTACCTCCATTCAGCCCCAGCATTTT. The variable domain in full, completed from reference TRBV28 and TRBJ1-5, reads DVKVTQSSRYLVKRTGEKVFLECVQDMDHENMFWYRQDPGLGLRLIYFSYDVKMKEKGDIPEGYSVSREKKERFSLILESASTNQTSMYLCASSLFTSIQPQHFGDGTRLSIL.

In DNA form, the CDR3 reads TGTGCCAGCAGGTACAGGGATGAGCAGTACTTC. Amino acid sequence: CASRYRDEQYF. The gene calls are TRBV6-1 and TRBJ2-5; possibly TRBD1 for D (6 bases). From germline, CDR1 is MNHNS and CDR2 SASEGT. Trimming took off 6 bases at V and 11 bases at J, with 13 bases between the two ends. CDR3 size: 11 residues.

CDR3 amino acids: CAWSPPGRNTIYF. Here the CDR3 DNA reads TGTGCCTGGAGTCCCCCAGGGAGAAACACCATATATTTT. The chain joins TRBV30 to TRBJ1-3; D may be TRBD1 (5 bases). The V end lost 2 bases, the J end lost 5 bases, and 10 bases lay between the germline ends. Per germline, CDR1 GTSNPN and CDR2 SVGIG (reference sequence). CDR3 length: 13 amino acids.

This clone was observed once. The chain uses TRBV28 and TRBJ2-7; 7 bases are shared with TRBD2. This CDR3 has 12 amino acids. The ends lost 11 bases at V and 0 bases at J; junction bases unmatched: 4. Germline V gives CDR1 MDHEN, CDR2 SYDVKM. This CDR3 is CAWGGNSYEQYF. CDR3 DNA sequence: TGTGCCTGGGGGGGGAACTCCTACGAGCAGTACTTC.

The rearrangement uses TRBV4-2 and TRBJ2-7; 9 nucleotides line up with TRBD2. The ends lost 0 bases at V and 4 bases at J; junction bases unmatched: 10. Germline V gene data show CDR1 as LGHNA and CDR2 as YNFKEQ. The CDR3 length is 17 residues. CDR3 protein: CASSQDYRTSEPYEQYF. The CDR3 DNA reads TGTGCCAGCAGCCAAGATTATAGGACTAGCGAGCCTTACGAGCAGTACTTC.

CDR3 loop: CASSPAGPTGAGELFF. CDR3 sequence (DNA): TGTGCCAGCTCACCCGCGGGGCCGACAGGCGCCGGGGAGCTGTTTTTT. The V call is TRBV18, the J call TRBJ2-2, with D perhaps being TRBD1 or TRBD2 (6 bases each). The germline V gene encodes CDR1 KGHSH and CDR2 LQKENI. V lost 3 bases and J lost 6, with 17 bases in between. There are 16 residues in the CDR3.

V is TRBV19 and J is TRBJ1-1; D gene ambiguous. CDR3 length equals 13 residues. CDR1 and CDR2 (germline): LNHDA, SQIVND (reference sequence). Trimming shortened V by 4 bases and J by 5 bases, and 11 bases separated the two germline ends. CDR3: CASSNRRSTEAFF. Written as DNA, the CDR3 is TGTGCCAGTAGTAACCGGAGGAGTACTGAAGCTTTCTTT. Looking up the rest from reference TRBV19 and TRBJ1-1 gives the full variable domain: DGGITQSPKYLFRKEGQNVTLSCEQNLNHDAMYWYRQDPGQGLRLIYYSQIVNDFQKGDIAEGYSVSREKKESFPLTVTSAQKNPTAFYLCASSNRRSTEAFFGQGTRLTVV.

The genes are TRBV7-2 and TRBJ2-1, with 7 positions matching TRBD2. CDR3 size: 16 residues. Trimming cost V 4 bases and J 4 bases; bases outside gene matches: 10. CDR1 is SGHTA and CDR2 is FQGNSA in the germline V gene. CDR3 sequence reads: CASSYHTREGYNEQFF. Written as DNA, the CDR3 is TGTGCCAGCAGCTACCATACAAGGGAGGGATACAATGAGCAGTTCTTC.

The V call is TRBV7-2, the J call TRBJ2-5; 10 bases fit TRBD2. After removal of 3 bases from V and 2 bases from J, the junction contained 6 bases not matched to a gene. CDR3 length equals 16 residues. The germline V gene has CDR1 SGHTA and CDR2 FQGNSA. The CDR3 loop reads CASSFLGLASQETQYF. CDR3 bases: TGTGCCAGCAGCTTTCTGGGACTAGCGTCACAAGAGACCCAGTACTTC.

J is TRBJ2-1 and V is TRBV5-6, with D possibly TRBD1 on 5 matching bases. The CDR3 runs 16 residues. The V gene lost 1 base and the J gene lost 0 bases, with 11 bases spanning the gap. Germline loops: CDR1 SGHDT, CDR2 YYEEEE. CDR3 DNA sequence: TGTGCCAGCAGCTTGTTGGGGCGCAGCTCCTACAATGAGCAGTTCTTC. It encodes CASSLLGRSSYNEQFF.

The chain joins TRBV2 to TRBJ1-5; D call uncertain. There are 16 residues in the CDR3. Germline CDR1 and CDR2: SNHLY and FYNNEI. Between the trimmed V and J ends, which lost 8 bases and 2 bases, there was a span of 19 bases. The CDR3 sequence: CASREGQNWGNQPQHF. The CDR3 DNA sequence: TGTGCCAGCCGAGAAGGCCAAAACTGGGGCAATCAGCCCCAGCATTTT.

The genes are TRBV11-2 and TRBJ2-1; 9 nucleotides line up with TRBD2. From germline, CDR1 is SGHAT and CDR2 FQNNGV. The CDR3 runs to 16 residues. Germline trimming cut 5 bases from V and 4 bases from J; bases unmatched to any gene: 9. CDR3 protein: CASSQALAGNYNEQFF. In nucleotides, the CDR3 is TGTGCCAGCAGCCAGGCCCTAGCGGGAAATTACAATGAGCAGTTCTTC.

The V and J genes are TRBV28 and TRBJ2-6; a possible D gene is TRBD1 (5 bases). CDR1 and CDR2 from the germline V gene are MDHEN and SYDVKM. The length of the CDR3 is 17 residues. V shed 6 bases and J shed 3 bases, with 18 bases lying between them. CDR3: CASSSFSGLNGANVLTF. CDR3 sequence (DNA): TGTGCCAGCAGCTCCTTTTCAGGGCTAAATGGGGCCAACGTCCTGACTTTC. Using reference TRBV28 and TRBJ2-6 for the parts outside the CDR3, the full variable domain is DVKVTQSSRYLVKRTGEKVFLECVQDMDHENMFWYRQDPGLGLRLIYFSYDVKMKEKGDIPEGYSVSREKKERFSLILESASTNQTSMYLCASSSFSGLNGANVLTFGAGSRLTVL.